This T cell receptor (beta chain) was observed in a study of T cells in Graves' hyperthyroidism and ophthalmopathy. General study findings and limits: Classification by a 13 V-J model distinguished ophthalmopathy from stable hyperthyroidism. In validation, the model predicted ophthalmopathy. These predictions came a median approximately 5.9 months before onset.

Authors of the study amplified TCR beta CDR3 regions from RNA transcripts. HTBI primers were the set used in a first-round RT-PCR of the TCR CDR3. MiXCR, applied by TCRdb to the multiplex PCR reads, yields one record per CDR3 protein. Of over 650,000 distinct CDR3 sequences in the sample, over 40% are singletons; the top ten hold 6.5% to 9%. Exclusions: uncontrolled infection, other autoimmune disease, pregnancy, lactation. Of note for this clonotype: What it binds is not known. At one end, the junction sequence differs from germline, possibly due to a read error.

This CDR3 contains 14 residues. The germline CDR1 and CDR2 sequences are MGHDK and SYGVNS. The sequence derives from an adult man with Graves' disease, either hyperthyroidism or ophthalmopathy (not recorded which). The sample taken for sequencing was peripheral blood or thyroid tissue (not recorded which). The chain combines TRBV25-1 with TRBJ2-5; maybe TRBD2 (6 bases). CDR3 nucleotide sequence: TGTGCCAGTAGTGCGGACTACCCCGAGGAGACCCAGTACTTC. This codes for CASSADYPEETQYF.